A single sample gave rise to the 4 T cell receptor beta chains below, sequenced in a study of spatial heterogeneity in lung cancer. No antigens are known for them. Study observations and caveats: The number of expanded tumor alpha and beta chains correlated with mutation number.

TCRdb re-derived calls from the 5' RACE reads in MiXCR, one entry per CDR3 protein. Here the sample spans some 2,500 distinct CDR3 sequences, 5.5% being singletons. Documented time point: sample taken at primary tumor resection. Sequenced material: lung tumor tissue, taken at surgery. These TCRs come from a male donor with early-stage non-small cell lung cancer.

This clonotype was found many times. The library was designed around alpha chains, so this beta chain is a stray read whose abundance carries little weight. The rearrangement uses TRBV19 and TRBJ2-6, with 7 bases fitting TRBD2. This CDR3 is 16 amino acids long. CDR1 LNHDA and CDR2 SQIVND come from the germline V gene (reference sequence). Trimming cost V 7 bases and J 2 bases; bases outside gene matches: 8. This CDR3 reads CASNWERGPGANVLTF. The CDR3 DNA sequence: TGTGCCAGTAACTGGGAGCGGGGTCCTGGGGCCAACGTCCTGACTTTC.

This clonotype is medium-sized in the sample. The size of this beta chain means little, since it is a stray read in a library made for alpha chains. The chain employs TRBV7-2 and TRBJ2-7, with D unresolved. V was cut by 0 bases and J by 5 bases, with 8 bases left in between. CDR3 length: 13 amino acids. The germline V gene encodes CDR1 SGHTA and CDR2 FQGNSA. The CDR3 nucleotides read TGTGCCAGCAGCTTAGCGCTCAGCCACGAGCAGTACTTC. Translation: CASSLALSHEQYF.

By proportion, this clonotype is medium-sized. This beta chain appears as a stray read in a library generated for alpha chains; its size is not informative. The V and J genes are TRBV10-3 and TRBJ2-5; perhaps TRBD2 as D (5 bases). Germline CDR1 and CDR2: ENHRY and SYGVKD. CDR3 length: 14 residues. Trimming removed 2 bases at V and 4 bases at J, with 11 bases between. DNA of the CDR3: TGTGCCATCAGTGAGCCGGGGTATTCAGAGACCCAGTACTTC. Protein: CAISEPGYSETQYF.

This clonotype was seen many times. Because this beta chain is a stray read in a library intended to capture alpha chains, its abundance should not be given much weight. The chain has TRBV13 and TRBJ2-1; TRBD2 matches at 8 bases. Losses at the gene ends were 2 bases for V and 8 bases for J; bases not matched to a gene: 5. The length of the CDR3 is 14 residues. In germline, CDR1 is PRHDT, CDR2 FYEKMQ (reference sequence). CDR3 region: CASSLRGLVDEQFF. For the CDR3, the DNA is TGTGCCAGCAGCTTAAGGGGACTAGTGGATGAGCAGTTCTTC.